The clone carrying this TCR beta chain was observed a few times. Antigen unknown. From germline, CDR1 is SEHNR and CDR2 FQNEAQ (reference sequence). The CDR3 loop spans 17 amino acids. V was trimmed by 2 bases and J by 8 bases, leaving 19 bases between them. The data were obtained in a study of vaccination and CD4 T cells after COVID-19. The time point was: late sampling 161 to 241 days after vaccination in three convalescent patients. This sample's treatment: 10-day PBMC culture with coronavirus spike peptide pools or control peptides (ViraFEST assay). Sequenced with the Oncomine TCR Beta short-read assay was DNA taken from cultured CD4+ T cells. TCRdb reanalysed the PCR reads using MiXCR and keeps one entry per CDR3 protein. The sample holds about 24,000 distinct CDR3 sequences, under 55% seen once.

This receptor was obtained from a human donor who had recovered from COVID-19. The sequences come from CD4+ T cells from blood, cultured in vitro, collected about 7 months after SARS-CoV-2 vaccination. The rearrangement uses TRBV7-9 and TRBJ1-6; D remains ambiguous. The CDR3 loop reads CASSLWYHPEVDSPLHF. The CDR3, as DNA: TGTGCCAGCAGCTTATGGTACCACCCGGAGGTGGATTCACCCCTCCACTTT.